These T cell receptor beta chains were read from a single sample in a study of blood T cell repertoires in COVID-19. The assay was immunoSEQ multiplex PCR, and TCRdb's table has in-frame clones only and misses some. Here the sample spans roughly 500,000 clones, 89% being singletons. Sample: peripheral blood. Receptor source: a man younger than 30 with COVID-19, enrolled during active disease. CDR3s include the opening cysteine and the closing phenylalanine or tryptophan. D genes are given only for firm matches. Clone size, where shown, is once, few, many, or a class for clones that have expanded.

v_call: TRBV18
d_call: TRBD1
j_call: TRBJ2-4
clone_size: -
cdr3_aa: CASSPDRTKNIQYF
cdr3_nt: TGTGCCAGCTCACCGGACAGGACCAAAAACATTCAGTACTTC

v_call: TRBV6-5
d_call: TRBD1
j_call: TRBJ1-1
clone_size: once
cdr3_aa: CASSYSAGTGEAFF
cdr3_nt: TGTGCCAGCAGTTACTCGGCGGGGACAGGTGAAGCTTTCTTT

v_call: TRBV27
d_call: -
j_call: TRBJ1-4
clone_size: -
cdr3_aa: CASSKLEREKLFF
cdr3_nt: TGTGCCAGCAGTAAGCTAGAGAGAGAAAAACTGTTTTTT

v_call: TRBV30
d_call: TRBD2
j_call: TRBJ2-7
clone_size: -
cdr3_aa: CAWVLTSGRAEQYF
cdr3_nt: TGTGCCTGGGTCTTGACTAGCGGGAGGGCCGAGCAGTACTTC

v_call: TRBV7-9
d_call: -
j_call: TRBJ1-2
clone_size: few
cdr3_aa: CASSLAGGGYTF
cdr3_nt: TGTGCCAGCAGCTTAGCAGGGGGTGGCTACACCTTC

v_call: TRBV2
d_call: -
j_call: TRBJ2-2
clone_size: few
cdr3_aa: CASSEASSTGELFF
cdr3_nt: TGTGCCAGCAGTGAAGCGAGTAGCACCGGGGAGCTGTTTTTT

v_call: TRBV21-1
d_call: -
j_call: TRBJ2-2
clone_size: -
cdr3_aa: CASSKAAGSGELFF
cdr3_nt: TGTGCCAGCAGCAAAGCGGCGGGGTCCGGGGAGCTGTTTTTT

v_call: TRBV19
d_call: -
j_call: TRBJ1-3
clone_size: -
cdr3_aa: CASTGRGGNTIYF
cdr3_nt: TGTGCCAGTACCGGCCGGGGTGGAAACACCATATATTTT

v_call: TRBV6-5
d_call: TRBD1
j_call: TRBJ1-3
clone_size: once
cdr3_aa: CASGYDRGPDTIYF
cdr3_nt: TGTGCCAGCGGCTACGACAGGGGACCGGACACCATATATTTT

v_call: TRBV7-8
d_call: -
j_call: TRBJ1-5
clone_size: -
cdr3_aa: CASSPTNTPQHF
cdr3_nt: TGTGCCAGCAGCCCAACTAATACGCCCCAGCATTTT

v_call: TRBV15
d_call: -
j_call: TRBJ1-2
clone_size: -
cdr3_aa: CATSTPAGGSANYGYTF
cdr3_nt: TGTGCCACCAGCACCCCGGCTGGGGGCAGCGCCAACTATGGCTACACCTTC